This T cell receptor (beta chain) was recorded in a study of response to subunit inactivated influenza vaccine (dated by TCRdb to between 2018 and 2020). For the study in its entirety: Deep quantitative T cell receptor repertoire profiling was used in the study to track responses to a trivalent subunit inactivated influenza vaccine.

This clonotype has more than one count but fewer than ten. What this receptor recognizes is not known. Base quality data are lacking; no much larger clone is found one base away. The full study reports these points: According to the authors, only a limited number of new T cells may be recruited by each seasonal influenza vaccination.

The library was obtained by RT-PCR. The instrument given in TCRdb is Illumina HiSeq 2500. TCRdb itself trimmed the public reads at Q25 with fastp, ran MiXCR and retained productive beta chains. Identical CDR3 protein sequences are pooled into one entry, listed with their most common genes and DNA. For this sample there are some 850,000 distinct CDR3 sequences; 18% appear just once. The top ten clonotypes cover about a tenth of the sample. This sequence was found in a man in his fifties or sixties who received an inactivated influenza vaccine. Donor details come from another sample of the same person, matched by shared clones. The sample here was PBMCs from blood, taken 4 to 6 days after vaccination.

The CDR3 corresponds to CASSYSGGYTDTQYF. The sequence in DNA is TGTGCCAGCAGCTACAGCGGGGGATACACAGATACGCAGTATTTT. This sequence uses TRBV7-3 and TRBJ2-3, and TRBD2 aligns with 8 junction nucleotides. Ends trimmed: V by 4 bases, J by 2 bases; bases unmatched to a gene: 5. The germline V gene provides CDR1 SGHTA and CDR2 FQGTGA. Measured from the cysteine to the phenylalanine, the CDR3 is 15 residues long. Just the 45-base CDR3 DNA is kept, in frame starting at base 1.